Below, one TCR beta chain is given with its context. Its antigen is as yet unknown. The repertoire was sequenced with immunoSEQ multiplex PCR; TCRdb's copy has only in-frame clones and lacks some. The table lists roughly 77,000 clones, roughly 92% of them singletons. Sampling times: baseline, cycle 4 day 1, cycle 7 day 1. This specimen comes from a study of OX40 agonist ivuxolimab in advanced cancers. Across the whole study: Patients undergoing dose escalation presented with hepatocellular carcinoma, melanoma, renal cell or head and neck cancer. Earlier treatment with anti-PD-1, anti-PD-L1 or anti-CTLA-4 was permitted, and around 43% had received some.

Study-level results: There were, on average, more expanded clones in CD8+ T cells than in CD4+.

This CDR3 contains 13 residues. CDR1 is MNHEY, CDR2 SMNVEV, per germline (reference sequence). With 6 bases removed from V and 4 bases from J, the gap between germline ends came to 9 bases. The rearrangement joins TRBV27 to TRBJ2-2; D possibly uses TRBD1 or TRBD2 (6 bases each). The receptor was isolated from an adult with an advanced solid tumor such as melanoma, head and neck, liver or kidney cancer. This specimen consisted of CD4+ or CD8+ T cells sorted from blood, obtained in a trial of the OX40 agonist ivuxolimab. CDR3 amino acids: CASRQGGTGELFF. CDR3 in DNA: TGTGCCAGCAGACAGGGAGGCACCGGGGAGCTGTTTTTT.